The sequence of this T cell receptor (beta chain) was determined in a study of molecular identifiers for immune sequencing clone quantification. Study-level background: Replicates involved a five-way split of RNA from approximately 20,000 or 100,000 naive CD8 cells, with sequencing of four.

V was trimmed by 0 bases and J by 5 bases, leaving 10 bases between them. The CDR3 totals 14 residues. TCRdb processed the PCR reads anew with MiXCR; each CDR3 protein has one entry. The table lists approximately 100,000 distinct CDR3 sequences, about 35% of them singletons. Sorted naive CD8 T cells were those defined as CD8+CD4-CCR7+CD45RA+. General study results and limits: Even with 1 million or so naive cells present, spiked Jurkat TCR RNA from one cell was reportedly detectable.

This clonotype appeared many times. Its specificity is unknown. This TCR was recovered from a human donor in good health. Some libraries in this study had Jurkat cell RNA spiked in. The rearrangement links TRBV12-3 or TRBV12-4 to TRBJ1-1; no definite D call. The sample comprised naive CD8+ T cells from blood, with Jurkat cell RNA spiked in. Subset in this sample: FACS-sorted CD8+CD4-CCR7+CD45RA+ naive T cells. The CDR3 protein is CASSLAGGGTEAFF. DNA of the CDR3: TGTGCCAGCAGTTTAGCGGGAGGCGGGACTGAAGCTTTCTTT.